This TCR beta chain was sequenced during a study of T-cell reconstitution after alpha-beta-depleted transplantation in children. This CDR3 is 19 amino acids long. V was cut by 4 bases and J by 4 bases, with 26 bases left in between. Unique molecular identifiers were built into the TCRbeta library. Via MiXCR, TCRdb re-called the PCR reads, giving one row per CDR3 protein. In the table there are some 200,000 distinct CDR3 sequences, roughly 8.3% of which are singletons. The chain links TRBV12-3 or TRBV12-4 to TRBJ1-5; D is possibly TRBD1 (5 bases). The TCR was taken from a male patient aged 2-10 years who had a stem cell transplant for acute myeloid leukemia, so the T cells may come from the graft donor. The starting material was PBMCs, mostly from graft donor cells, obtained 360 days after TCRalphabeta/CD19-depleted stem cell transplant. This chain's CDR3 is CASSSPESGSWEVNQPQHF. CDR3 nucleotides: TGTGCCAGCAGTTCCCCGGAGTCAGGGAGTTGGGAGGTTAATCAGCCCCAGCATTTT.